This T cell receptor (beta chain) was recovered during a study of T cell changes during pregnancy in multiple sclerosis. Some clones are missing from TCRdb's copy, which holds only in-frame ones; the method was immunoSEQ multiplex PCR. In the table there are some 20,000 clones, 88% of which are singletons. The V and J ends lost 4 bases and 2 bases respectively, with 8 bases between them. The CDR3 runs to 13 residues. Germline V lookup: CDR1 SNHLY, CDR2 FYNNEI. The chain recombines TRBV2 with TRBJ2-5; D ambiguous. The source is a female donor in good health, enrolled as a control in a pregnancy study. Sequencing was performed on CD4+ T cells from peripheral blood mononuclear cells, taken in the first trimester of pregnancy. In DNA form, the CDR3 reads TGTGCCAGCAGTGGAACTTCGCAAGAGACCCAGTACTTC. Its translation: CASSGTSQETQYF.